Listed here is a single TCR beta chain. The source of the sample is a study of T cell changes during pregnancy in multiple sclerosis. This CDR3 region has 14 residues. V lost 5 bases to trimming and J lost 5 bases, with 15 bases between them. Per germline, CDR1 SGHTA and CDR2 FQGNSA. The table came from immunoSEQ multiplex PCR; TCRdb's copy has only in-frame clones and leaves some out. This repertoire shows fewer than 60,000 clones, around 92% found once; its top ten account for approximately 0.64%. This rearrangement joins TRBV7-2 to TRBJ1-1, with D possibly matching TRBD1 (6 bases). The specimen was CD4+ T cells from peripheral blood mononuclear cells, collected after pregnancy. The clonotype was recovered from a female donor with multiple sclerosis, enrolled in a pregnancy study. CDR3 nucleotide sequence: TGTGCCAGCAGCGATAGGGGGGGAGGAACTGAAGCTTTCTTT. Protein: CASSDRGGGTEAFF.